Presented here are 15 T cell receptor beta chains from one specimen sequenced in a study of a mutant IDH1 vaccine in newly diagnosed glioma. Libraries were prepared by immunoSEQ multiplex PCR; TCRdb keeps only in-frame clonotypes and omits some of them. Here the sample spans over 50,000 clones, 90% being singletons. The antigens these receptors bind are not known. Regarding time point: week 5, during vaccination. The investigators gave 300 ug of mutant IDH1 20-mer peptide in each vaccine dose, together with topical imiquimod. The sequenced sample was PBMCs, obtained from a glioma patient whose treatment included an IDH1 peptide vaccine. These receptor sequences come from a woman aged 40 to 49 with glioma.

This sequence joins TRBV12-5 and TRBJ2-1; possible D gene TRBD2, 5 bases. V dropped 0 bases and J dropped 3 bases, with 30 bases sitting between them. Germline CDR1 and CDR2: LGHNT and FRNRAP. The CDR3 is 22 amino acids. In DNA form, the CDR3 reads TGTGCTAGTGGTTTGGTTATACTCGGCCCCCGGGGTTTCCTCCAATACTACAATGAGCAGTTCTTC. This gives the protein CASGLVILGPRGFLQYYNEQFF.

This rearrangement joins TRBV9 to TRBJ1-2; no clear D. CDR3 length: 14 residues. From germline, CDR1 is SGDLS and CDR2 YYNGEE. V was trimmed by 4 bases and J by 0 bases, leaving 10 bases between them. This chain's CDR3 is CASSPQDANYGYTF. The CDR3, as DNA: TGTGCCAGCAGCCCCCAGGACGCTAACTATGGCTACACCTTC.

Only a few counts were recorded for this clone. The chain combines TRBV10-3 with TRBJ1-1; 10 nucleotides align to TRBD1. Per the germline V gene, CDR1 is ENHRY and CDR2 is SYGVKD. J gave up 3 bases and V 3 bases, and 4 bases lay outside the gene matches. The length of the CDR3 is 15 residues. The DNA for the CDR3 is TGTGCCATCAGTGACCCGGGACAGGGGCACACTGAAGCTTTCTTT. Translation gives CAISDPGQGHTEAFF.

The chain couples TRBV5-4 to TRBJ2-7; D gene uncertain. The V gene lost 3 bases and the J gene lost 3 bases, with 7 bases spanning the gap. The V gene's germline CDR1 is SGHNT and CDR2 YYREEE (reference sequence). The CDR3 extends over 12 amino acids. The CDR3 coding sequence is TGTGCCAGCAGCTCCCCGGGCTACGAGCAGTACTTC. Translating it yields CASSSPGYEQYF.

The chain combines TRBV4-1 with TRBJ2-1; TRBD1 matches at 9 bases. This CDR3 is built from 12 residues. V lost 4 bases, J lost 15 bases, and 7 bases stayed unmatched. Germline V gene lookup returns CDR1 MGHRA and CDR2 YSYEKL. CDR3 loop: CASSPPGTGLFF. The DNA of the CDR3 is TGCGCCAGCAGCCCGCCCGGGACAGGGCTGTTCTTC.

In its sample, this clone was seen once. The junction departs from germline at one end; a sequencing error may be responsible. V is TRBV7-7 and J is TRBJ2-6; TRBD1 agrees at 11 bases. Per germline, CDR1 SSHAT and CDR2 FNYEAQ (reference sequence). The CDR3 spans 18 residues. For the CDR3, the DNA is TGTGCTAGCAGCCGCCCGGACAGGGGGCTTGGGGGGGCCAACGTCCTGACTTTC. Amino acids: CASSRPDRGLGGANVLTF.

This sequence joins TRBV5-8 and TRBJ1-6, with 7 bases matching TRBD1. The CDR3 totals 15 residues. The V gene's germline CDR1 is SGHTS and CDR2 YDEGEE. With 0 bases clipped from V and 11 bases from J, the junction kept 8 bases outside the gene matches. The DNA of the CDR3 is TGTGCCAGCAGCTTGGCTTCAGGGACAGCGACACCCCTCCACTTT. This codes for CASSLASGTATPLHF.

This rearrangement joins TRBV28 to TRBJ1-1; D is ambiguous. CDR1 is MDHEN, CDR2 SYDVKM, per germline. The CDR3 loop spans 12 amino acids. V gave up 5 bases and J gave up 1 base, with 5 bases separating them. The CDR3 is CASSMPNTEAFF. DNA for the CDR3: TGTGCCAGCAGTATGCCGAACACTGAAGCTTTCTTT.

This clone was found once. This chain joins TRBV7-9 and TRBJ1-1, with 9 bases that match TRBD1. The V gene end was trimmed by 8 bases and the J gene end by 6 bases; junction bases not matched to a gene: 10. The CDR3 runs 14 residues. The germline V gene encodes CDR1 SEHNR and CDR2 FQNEAQ (reference sequence). This CDR3 reads CASATGGALPEAFF. CDR3 nucleotides: TGTGCCAGCGCTACAGGGGGCGCGCTCCCTGAAGCTTTCTTT.

The V gene is TRBV15, the J gene TRBJ2-7; D call uncertain. This CDR3 region has 13 residues. V was cut by 0 bases and J by 4 bases, with 7 bases left in between. Germline values: CDR1 LNHNV, CDR2 YYDKDF (reference sequence). CDR3 sequence reads: CATSRDLGYEQYF. The CDR3 DNA reads TGTGCCACCAGCAGAGATTTAGGATACGAGCAGTACTTC.

The rearrangement links TRBV2 to TRBJ2-7, with D perhaps being TRBD1 or TRBD2 (5 bases each). The V end was cut by 3 bases, the J end by 6 bases, with 12 bases between. Germline V gene lookup returns CDR1 SNHLY and CDR2 FYNNEI. The CDR3 consists of 13 residues. The CDR3 region has the DNA TGTGCCAGCAGTGACAGCCAGAGGGGCGAGCAGTACTTC. This gives the protein CASSDSQRGEQYF.

This chain uses TRBV6-5 with TRBJ2-1, with D perhaps matching TRBD1 (5 bases). V was cut by 7 bases and J by 3 bases, with 16 bases left in between. The CDR3 length is 15 residues. Germline CDR1 reads MNHEY; CDR2 reads SVGAGI. CDR3 residues: CASKGKDAGYNEQFF. CDR3 nucleotides: TGTGCCAGCAAGGGGAAGGATGCCGGCTACAATGAGCAGTTCTTC.

The chain is built from TRBV6-1 and TRBJ1-2; TRBD1 agrees at 7 bases. Germline CDR1 and CDR2: MNHNS and SASEGT. The V gene end was trimmed by 3 bases and the J gene end by 6 bases; junction bases not matched to a gene: 10. The CDR3 is 15 amino acids. The chain's CDR3 is CASSDAWDSENGYTF. The CDR3 nucleotides are TGTGCCAGCAGTGATGCATGGGACAGCGAAAATGGCTACACCTTC.

The chain employs TRBV5-1 and TRBJ2-1, with D hard to call. The CDR3 totals 16 residues. Trimming shortened V by 0 bases and J by 0 bases, and 10 bases separated the two germline ends. The V gene's germline CDR1 is SGHRS and CDR2 YFSETQ. The DNA for the CDR3 is TGCGCCAGCAGCTTGGTGCAGGTGTTCTCCTACAATGAGCAGTTCTTC. Residues: CASSLVQVFSYNEQFF.

Turning to this clone: Compared with germline, one end of the junction differs, possibly owing to a read error. The chain couples TRBV11-2 to TRBJ2-7; possible D gene TRBD1, 5 bases. The germline gives CDR1 SGHAT, CDR2 FQNNGV. The CDR3 covers 13 residues. In DNA form, the CDR3 reads TGTGCCAGCAGCCTAGAGGACAACTACGAGCAGTACTTC. Protein sequence: CASSLEDNYEQYF.